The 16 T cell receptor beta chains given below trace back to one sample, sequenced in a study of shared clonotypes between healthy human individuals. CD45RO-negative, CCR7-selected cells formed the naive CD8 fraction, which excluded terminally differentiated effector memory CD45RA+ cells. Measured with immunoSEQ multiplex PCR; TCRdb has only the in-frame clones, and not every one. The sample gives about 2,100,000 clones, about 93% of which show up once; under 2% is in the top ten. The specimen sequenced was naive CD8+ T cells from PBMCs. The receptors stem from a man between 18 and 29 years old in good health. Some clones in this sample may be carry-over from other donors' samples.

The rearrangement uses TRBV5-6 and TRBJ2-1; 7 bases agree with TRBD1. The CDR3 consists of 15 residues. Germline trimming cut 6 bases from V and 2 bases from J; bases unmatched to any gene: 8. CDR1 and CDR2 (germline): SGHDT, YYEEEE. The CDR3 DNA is TGTGCCAGCACCCGGCAGGGGGACGCCTACAATGAGCAGTTCTTC. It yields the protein CASTRQGDAYNEQFF.

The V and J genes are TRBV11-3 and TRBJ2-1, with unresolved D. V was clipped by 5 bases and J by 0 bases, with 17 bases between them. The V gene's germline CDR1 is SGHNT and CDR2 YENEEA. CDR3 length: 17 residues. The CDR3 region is CASSPSSVPSSYNEQFF. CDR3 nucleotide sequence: TGTGCCAGCAGCCCCTCTTCCGTCCCGAGCTCCTACAATGAGCAGTTCTTC.

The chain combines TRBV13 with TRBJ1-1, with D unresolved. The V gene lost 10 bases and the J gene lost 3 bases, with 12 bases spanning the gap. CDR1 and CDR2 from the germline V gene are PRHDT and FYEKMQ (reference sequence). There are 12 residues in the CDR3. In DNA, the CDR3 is TGTGCCACCCCCACCGCGGACACTGAAGCTTTCTTT. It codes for CATPTADTEAFF. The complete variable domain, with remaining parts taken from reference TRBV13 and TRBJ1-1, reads AAGVIQSPRHLIKEKRETATLKCYPIPRHDTVYWYQQGPGQDPQFLISFYEKMQSDKGSIPDRFSAQQFSDYHSELNMSSLELGDSALYFCATPTADTEAFFGQGTRLTVV.

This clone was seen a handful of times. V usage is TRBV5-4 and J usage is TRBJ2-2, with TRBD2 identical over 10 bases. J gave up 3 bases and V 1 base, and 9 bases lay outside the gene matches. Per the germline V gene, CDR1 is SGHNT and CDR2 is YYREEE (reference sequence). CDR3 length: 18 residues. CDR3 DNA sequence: TGTGCCAGCAGCTTGAAGGAACTAGCGGGAAGCGACACCGGGGAGCTGTTTTTT. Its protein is CASSLKELAGSDTGELFF.

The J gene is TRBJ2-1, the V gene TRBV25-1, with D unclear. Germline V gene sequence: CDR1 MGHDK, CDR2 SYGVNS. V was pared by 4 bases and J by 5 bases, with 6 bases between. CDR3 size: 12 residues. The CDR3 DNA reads TGTGCCAGCAGTGGCAGTCACAATGAGCAGTTCTTC. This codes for CASSGSHNEQFF.

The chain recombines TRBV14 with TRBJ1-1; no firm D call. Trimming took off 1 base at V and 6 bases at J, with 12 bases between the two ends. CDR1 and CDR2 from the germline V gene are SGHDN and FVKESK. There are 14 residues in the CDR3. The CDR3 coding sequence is TGTGCCAGCAGCCAAGCTCTTACGGCCCCTGAAGCTTTCTTT. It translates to CASSQALTAPEAFF.

CDR3 region: CASSLGKTGRPNEKLFF. DNA for the CDR3: TGTGCCAGCAGTTTAGGGAAAACGGGACGGCCTAATGAAAAACTGTTTTTT. The rearrangement links TRBV28 to TRBJ1-4; weak D call: TRBD1 (5 bases). Germline-derived CDR1 and CDR2 are MDHEN and SYDVKM. Trimming removed 2 bases at V and 3 bases at J, with 16 bases between. CDR3 length: 17 residues. Full variable domain (missing parts from reference TRBV28 and TRBJ1-4): DVKVTQSSRYLVKRTGEKVFLECVQDMDHENMFWYRQDPGLGLRLIYFSYDVKMKEKGDIPEGYSVSREKKERFSLILESASTNQTSMYLCASSLGKTGRPNEKLFFGSGTQLSVL.

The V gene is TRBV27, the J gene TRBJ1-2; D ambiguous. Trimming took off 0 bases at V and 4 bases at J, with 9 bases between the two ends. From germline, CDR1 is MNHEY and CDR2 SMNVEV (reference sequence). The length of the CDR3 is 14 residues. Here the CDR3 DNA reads TGTGCCAGCAGTTTATCGAGGAACGTCTATGGCTACACCTTC. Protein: CASSLSRNVYGYTF.

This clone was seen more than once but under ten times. CDR3 coding DNA: TGTGCCAGTAGTTACAGGGACGGCACCGGGGAGCTGTTTTTT. Its translation: CASSYRDGTGELFF. The V and J genes are TRBV19 and TRBJ2-2; tentatively, D is TRBD1 (6 bases). V lost 5 bases, J lost 4 bases, and 11 bases lay in between. CDR1 and CDR2 from the germline V gene are LNHDA and SQIVND (reference sequence). There are 14 residues in the CDR3.

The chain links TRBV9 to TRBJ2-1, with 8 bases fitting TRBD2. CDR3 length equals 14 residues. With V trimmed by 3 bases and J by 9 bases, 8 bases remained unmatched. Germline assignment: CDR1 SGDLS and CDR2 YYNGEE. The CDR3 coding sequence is TGTGCCAGCAGCGGAACCGGGACTAGTGTTGAGCAGTTCTTC. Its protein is CASSGTGTSVEQFF.

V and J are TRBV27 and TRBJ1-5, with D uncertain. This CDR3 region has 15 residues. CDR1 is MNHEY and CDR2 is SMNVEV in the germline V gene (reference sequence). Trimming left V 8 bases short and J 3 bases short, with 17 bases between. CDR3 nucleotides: TGTGCCAGCGGCCCCCCAGTCAGCTTCAATCAGCCCCAGCATTTT. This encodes CASGPPVSFNQPQHF.

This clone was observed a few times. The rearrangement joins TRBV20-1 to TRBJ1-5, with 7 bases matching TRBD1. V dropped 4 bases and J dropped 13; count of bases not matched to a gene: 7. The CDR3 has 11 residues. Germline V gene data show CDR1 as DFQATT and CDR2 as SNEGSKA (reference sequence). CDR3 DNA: TGCAGTGCTAAGGTCAAGGACAGGCAGCATTTT. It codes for CSAKVKDRQHF.

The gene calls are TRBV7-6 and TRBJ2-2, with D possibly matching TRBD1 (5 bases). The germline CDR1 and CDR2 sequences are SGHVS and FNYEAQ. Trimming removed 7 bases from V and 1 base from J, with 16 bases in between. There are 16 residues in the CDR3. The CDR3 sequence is CASKNARELNTGELFF. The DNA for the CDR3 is TGTGCCAGCAAGAACGCCAGGGAATTGAACACCGGGGAGCTGTTTTTT.

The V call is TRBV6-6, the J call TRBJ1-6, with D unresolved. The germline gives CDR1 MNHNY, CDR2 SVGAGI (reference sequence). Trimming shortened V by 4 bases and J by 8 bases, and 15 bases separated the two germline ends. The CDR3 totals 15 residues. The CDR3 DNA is TGTGCCAGCAGTTCAAGTGTCGGCGGTGATTCACCCCTCCACTTT. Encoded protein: CASSSSVGGDSPLHF.

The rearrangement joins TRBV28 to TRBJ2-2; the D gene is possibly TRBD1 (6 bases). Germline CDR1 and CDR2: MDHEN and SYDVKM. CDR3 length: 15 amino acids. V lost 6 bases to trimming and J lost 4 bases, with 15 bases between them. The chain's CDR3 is CASSRVRRGTGELFF. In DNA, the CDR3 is TGTGCCAGCAGCCGGGTTCGCAGGGGCACCGGGGAGCTGTTTTTT.

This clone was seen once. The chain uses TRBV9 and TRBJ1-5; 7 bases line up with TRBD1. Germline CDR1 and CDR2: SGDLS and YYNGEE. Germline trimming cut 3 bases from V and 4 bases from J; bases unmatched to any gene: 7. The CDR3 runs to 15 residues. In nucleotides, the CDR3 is TGTGCCAGCAGCGCATCATCAGGGGGGAATCAGCCCCAGCATTTT. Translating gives CASSASSGGNQPQHF.